This T cell receptor beta chain was captured in a study of T cell responses to AZD1222 COVID-19 vaccine. The V segment lost 3 bases and the J segment 2 bases; nucleotides outside the gene matches: 8. The germline V gene has CDR1 LGHNA and CDR2 YSLEER. The length of the CDR3 is 17 residues. The protocol was immunoSEQ multiplex PCR, while the TCRdb copy is restricted to in-frame clones and leaves out a portion. The table lists some 130,000 clones, about 93% of them singletons. This chain connects TRBV4-3 to TRBJ2-1; 9 nucleotides align to TRBD2. Specimen: peripheral blood, collected on day 0 of AZD1222 vaccination. This receptor was identified in an adult in good health. CDR3 residues: CASSQHPGGGAYNEQFF. CDR3 DNA sequence: TGCGCCAGCAGCCAGCACCCTGGCGGGGGGGCCTACAATGAGCAGTTCTTC.